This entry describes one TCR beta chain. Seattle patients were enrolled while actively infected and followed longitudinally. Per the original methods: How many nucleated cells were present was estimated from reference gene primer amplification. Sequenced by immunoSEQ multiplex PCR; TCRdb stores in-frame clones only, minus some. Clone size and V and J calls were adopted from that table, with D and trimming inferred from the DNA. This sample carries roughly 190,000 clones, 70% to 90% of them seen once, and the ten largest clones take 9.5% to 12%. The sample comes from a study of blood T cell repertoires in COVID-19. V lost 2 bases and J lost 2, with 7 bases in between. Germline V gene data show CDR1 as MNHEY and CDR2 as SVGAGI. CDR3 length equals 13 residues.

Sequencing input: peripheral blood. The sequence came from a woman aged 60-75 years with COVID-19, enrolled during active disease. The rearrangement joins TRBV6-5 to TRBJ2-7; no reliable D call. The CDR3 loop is CASSYQHPYEQYF. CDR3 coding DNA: TGTGCCAGCAGTTACCAACACCCCTACGAGCAGTACTTC.